These 27 T cell receptor beta chains were all obtained from the same sample, sequenced in a study of blood T cell repertoires in COVID-19. The repertoire was sequenced with immunoSEQ multiplex PCR; TCRdb's copy has only in-frame clones and lacks some. Of 65,000 to 95,000 clones in the sample, roughly 90% were seen once. The specimen sequenced was peripheral blood. These receptor sequences come from a man aged 45-65 years with active COVID-19.

A note on this clone: Different DNA sequences within this sample yield the same CDR3. This chain connects TRBV29-1 to TRBJ2-7; TRBD1 matches at 9 bases. The trim removed 6 bases at V and 7 bases at J, leaving 7 bases unmatched. CDR1 SQVTM and CDR2 ANQGSEA come from the germline V gene. The length of the CDR3 is 12 residues. The CDR3 nucleotides read TGCAGCGTGGGACAGGGAAGCTATGAGCAGTACTTC. This codes for CSVGQGSYEQYF.

This clone occurred a few times. The chain joins TRBV7-9 to TRBJ2-7, with D tentatively TRBD2 (5 bases). Germline lookup yields CDR1 SEHNR and CDR2 FQNEAQ (reference sequence). V lost 4 bases to trimming and J lost 3 bases, with 7 bases between them. The CDR3 is 12 residues long. The chain's CDR3 is CASSSGDYEQYF. The DNA for the CDR3 is TGTGCCAGCAGCTCCGGGGACTACGAGCAGTACTTC.

This clone was detected once. The chain links TRBV18 to TRBJ1-5; 8 bases fit TRBD1. V trimming: 4 bases; J trimming: 5 bases; junction bases outside the gene matches: 1. This CDR3 spans 13 amino acids. CDR1 is KGHSH and CDR2 is LQKENI in the germline V gene. CDR3 DNA sequence: TGTGCCAGCTCACAACAGGGGGATCAGCCCCAGCATTTT. The encoded protein is CASSQQGDQPQHF.

The rearrangement links TRBV2 to TRBJ2-2; D not certain. Germline V CDR1 and CDR2: SNHLY, FYNNEI. V lost 6 bases and J lost 3, with 8 bases in between. The CDR3 spans 13 residues. CDR3 amino acids: CASRLSDTGELFF. CDR3 nucleotide sequence: TGTGCCAGCAGGCTGTCGGACACCGGGGAGCTGTTTTTT.

This sequence joins TRBV30 and TRBJ1-6; TRBD1 is a possible D gene (5 bases). The CDR3 is 13 amino acids. CDR1 is GTSNPN, CDR2 SVGIG, per germline (reference sequence). V shed 0 bases and J shed 9 bases, with 9 bases lying between them. DNA of the CDR3: TGTGCCTGGAGTGTGCAGGGAAGTTCACCCCTCCACTTT. Protein product: CAWSVQGSSPLHF.

CDR3 sequence (DNA): TGTGCCAGCAGTTTTCTCGCGGTCCCCGAGCAGTACTTC. Its translation: CASSFLAVPEQYF. The chain has TRBV28 and TRBJ2-7; D ambiguous. The germline gives CDR1 MDHEN, CDR2 SYDVKM. V was cut by 3 bases and J by 6 bases, with 12 bases left in between. CDR3 length equals 13 residues.

The CDR3 sequence: CASSPTGAEQYF. As DNA, the CDR3 is TGTGCCAGCAGCCCGACAGGGGCCGAGCAGTACTTC. The V and J genes are TRBV7-9 and TRBJ2-7; 8 bases agree with TRBD1. Germline CDR1 SEHNR, CDR2 FQNEAQ (reference sequence). V lost 5 bases, J lost 6 bases, and 3 bases stayed unmatched. This CDR3 is 12 amino acids long.

The rearrangement uses TRBV24-1 and TRBJ2-2, with TRBD1 matching 8 bases. CDR1 is KGHDR and CDR2 is SFDVKD in the germline V gene. V trimming: 7 bases; J trimming: 3 bases; junction bases outside the gene matches: 3. The CDR3 contains 14 residues. The chain's CDR3 is CATSLDRDTGELFF. The CDR3 bases are TGTGCCACCAGCCTGGACAGGGACACCGGGGAGCTGTTTTTT.

The J gene is TRBJ1-1, the V gene TRBV6-5; no reliable D call. Trimming cost V 2 bases and J 1 base, with 2 bases left between them. The CDR3 is 12 residues long. Germline V CDR1 and CDR2: MNHEY, SVGAGI. CDR3 nucleotide sequence: TGTGCCAGCAGTTACCGGAACACTGAAGCTTTCTTT. Translation: CASSYRNTEAFF.

The J gene is TRBJ2-7, the V gene TRBV5-1, with D possibly TRBD1 on 6 matching bases. This CDR3 comprises 14 residues. In germline, CDR1 is SGHRS, CDR2 YFSETQ. Between the trimmed V and J ends, which lost 0 bases and 6 bases, there was a span of 13 bases. The CDR3 loop reads CASSLAPGEREQYF. The CDR3 DNA reads as TGCGCCAGCAGCTTGGCCCCAGGGGAGCGCGAGCAGTACTTC.

This chain uses TRBV28 with TRBJ1-2; 8 bases match TRBD1. Germline V CDR1 and CDR2: MDHEN, SYDVKM. The CDR3 length is 14 residues. V trimming: 5 bases; J trimming: 1 base; junction bases outside the gene matches: 3. The CDR3 spells CASSQGALNYGYTF. The CDR3 DNA is TGTGCCAGCAGTCAGGGGGCCCTTAACTATGGCTACACCTTC.

J is TRBJ1-5 and V is TRBV6-5, with D tentatively TRBD1 (6 bases). V was clipped by 10 bases and J by 5 bases, with 18 bases between them. The CDR3 sequence is 14 residues long. CDR1 is MNHEY and CDR2 is SVGAGI in the germline V gene. The CDR3 bases are TGTGCCATAGTCCGGGACATTACTTATCAGCCCCAGCATTTT. Its translation is CAIVRDITYQPQHF.

The table lists this clone with many counts. V usage is TRBV7-9 and J usage is TRBJ2-1; D is undetermined. The germline CDR1 and CDR2 sequences are SEHNR and FQNEAQ (reference sequence). V lost 7 bases and J lost 3, with 10 bases in between. The CDR3 has 13 residues. CDR3 nucleotides: TGTGCCAGCACCCCCGAGCTCTACAATGAGCAGTTCTTC. This gives the protein CASTPELYNEQFF.

The chain couples TRBV18 to TRBJ2-1; tentatively, D is TRBD1 (5 bases). Per the germline V gene, CDR1 is KGHSH and CDR2 is LQKENI. Trimming removed 4 bases at V and 5 bases at J, with 15 bases between. This CDR3 contains 15 residues. CDR3 region: CASSRQLIQDNEQFF. The CDR3 region has the DNA TGTGCCAGCTCACGGCAGCTAATACAGGACAATGAGCAGTTCTTC.

The chain joins TRBV6-5 to TRBJ1-5; D unclear. V dropped 6 bases and J dropped 0 bases, with 12 bases sitting between them. Germline V gene lookup returns CDR1 MNHEY and CDR2 SVGAGI. The CDR3 has 15 amino acids. CDR3 in DNA: TGTGCCAGCAGACTAAACACCGCTAGCAATCAGCCCCAGCATTTT. Its protein product is CASRLNTASNQPQHF.

This rearrangement joins TRBV18 to TRBJ2-7; 7 bases are shared with TRBD1. Trimming at V came to 2 bases and at J to 6 bases, leaving 7 bases not matched to a gene. Germline-derived CDR1 and CDR2 are KGHSH and LQKENI. The CDR3 extends over 14 amino acids. The CDR3 spells CASSPGTDTSEQYF. The CDR3 nucleotides read TGTGCCAGCTCACCAGGGACAGACACCTCCGAGCAGTACTTC. The full variable domain, with the rest looked up from reference TRBV18 and TRBJ2-7, is NAGVMQNPRHLVRRRGQEARLRCSPMKGHSHVYWYRQLPEEGLKFMVYLQKENIIDESGMPKERFSAEFPKEGPSILRIQQVVRGDSAAYFCASSPGTDTSEQYFGPGTRLTVT.

This rearrangement joins TRBV29-1 to TRBJ2-7; TRBD1 might be the D (6 bases). This CDR3 has 13 residues. CDR1 SQVTM and CDR2 ANQGSEA come from the germline V gene. Deletions cut 6 bases from V and 3 bases from J, with 15 bases between. Written as DNA, the CDR3 is TGCAGCGTACAGGGCCCCACCGGCTACGAGCAGTACTTC. Translating it yields CSVQGPTGYEQYF.

CDR3 sequence (DNA): TGTGCCAGTAGTCCGGGGGGACTCACAGATACGCAGTATTTT. Its translation is CASSPGGLTDTQYF. The rearrangement links TRBV19 to TRBJ2-3; 7 nucleotides align to TRBD2. Germline assignment: CDR1 LNHDA and CDR2 SQIVND (reference sequence). The CDR3 has 14 residues. V dropped 5 bases and J dropped 2; count of bases not matched to a gene: 4.

V is TRBV28 and J is TRBJ1-2; unclear D gene. CDR3 length: 15 amino acids. The V and J ends lost 6 bases and 3 bases respectively, with 17 bases between them. Germline V CDR1 and CDR2: MDHEN, SYDVKM. The CDR3 bases are TGTGCCAGCAGCCCCTCGGCGGGGTCGGACTATGGCTACACCTTC. This translates into CASSPSAGSDYGYTF.

The chain combines TRBV6-1 with TRBJ1-2; 9 bases map to TRBD1. Germline-derived CDR1 and CDR2 are MNHNS and SASEGT. Trimming took 2 bases from V and 5 from J; bases not matched to a gene: 6. This CDR3 region has 15 residues. The CDR3 DNA reads TGTGCCAGCAGTGAATCTGTAGGGACAGGGTATGGCTACACCTTC. Translated, it gives CASSESVGTGYGYTF.

The genes are TRBV6-2 or TRBV6-3 and TRBJ2-1; 9 bases agree with TRBD2. This CDR3 is 16 amino acids long. Trimming cost V 1 base and J 2 bases; bases outside gene matches: 3. The germline V gene has CDR1 MNHEY and CDR2 SVGEGT. CDR3 amino acids: CASSYLRLAAYNEQFF. The CDR3 DNA sequence: TGTGCCAGCAGTTACTTAAGACTAGCGGCCTACAATGAGCAGTTCTTC.

The J gene is TRBJ2-3, the V gene TRBV4-1, with D tentatively TRBD2 (5 bases). Per germline, CDR1 MGHRA and CDR2 YSYEKL. The CDR3 has 15 amino acids. Trimming stripped 1 base from V and 4 bases from J, with 12 bases between. CDR3 region: CASSQVSGLADTQYF. As DNA, the CDR3 is TGCGCCAGCAGCCAAGTAAGCGGACTCGCAGATACGCAGTATTTT.

CDR3 loop: CASSGQRNNEQFF. In DNA form, the CDR3 reads TGTGCCAGCAGCGGACAGCGTAACAATGAGCAGTTCTTC. The gene calls are TRBV4-2 and TRBJ2-1; a weak D match, TRBD1 (6 bases). In germline, CDR1 is LGHNA, CDR2 YNFKEQ. The length of the CDR3 is 13 residues. V was clipped by 5 bases and J by 5 bases, with 10 bases between them.

This clone was detected only a few times. This chain joins TRBV2 and TRBJ1-5; 7 bases match TRBD1. The germline gives CDR1 SNHLY, CDR2 FYNNEI. With V trimmed by 10 bases and J by 3 bases, 12 bases remained unmatched. The CDR3 has 15 residues. The CDR3 coding sequence is TGTGCCACCCGCTCTCCCGGGACAGTCAATCAGCCCCAGCATTTT. Its protein is CATRSPGTVNQPQHF.

This chain joins TRBV11-3 and TRBJ2-5; D is undetermined. Germline V CDR1 and CDR2: SGHNT, YENEEA. The CDR3 length is 13 residues. V was cut by 0 bases and J by 1 base, with 3 bases left in between. CDR3 residues: CASSLEAQETQYF. The DNA of the CDR3 is TGTGCCAGCAGCTTAGAGGCCCAAGAGACCCAGTACTTC.

The rearrangement links TRBV7-8 to TRBJ1-5; 8 positions agree with TRBD1. The CDR3 has 15 residues. The germline gives CDR1 SGHVS, CDR2 FQNEAQ. V was pared by 4 bases and J by 1 base, with 3 bases of the junction left unmatched. This CDR3 is CASSSQGASNQPQHF. CDR3 sequence (DNA): TGTGCCAGCAGCTCCCAGGGGGCGAGCAATCAGCCCCAGCATTTT.

The chain employs TRBV15 and TRBJ2-4; TRBD1 agrees at 8 bases. With 0 bases clipped from V and 6 bases from J, the junction kept 10 bases outside the gene matches. Germline assignment: CDR1 LNHNV and CDR2 YYDKDF (reference sequence). This CDR3 has 17 amino acids. This CDR3 reads CATSRERIGQGLNIQYF. CDR3 nucleotide sequence: TGTGCCACCAGCAGAGAACGAATTGGACAGGGTTTAAACATTCAGTACTTC.